Listed here is a single TCR beta chain. The germline V gene encodes CDR1 MDHEN and CDR2 SYDVKM. This CDR3 is built from 17 residues. V lost 2 bases, J lost 7 bases, and 23 bases lay in between. This sample was included in a study of patients and donors after allogeneic stem cell transplantation. TCRdb called the RT-PCR reads again in MiXCR, with one record for every CDR3 protein. The sample consists of roughly 190,000 distinct CDR3 sequences, 41% of them appearing once. This TCR was recovered from a human donor who was either an allogeneic HSCT recipient or a stem cell or donor lymphocyte infusion donor (not recorded which). It is not recorded whose cells these are; they may come from a transplant donor. The sequenced material came from blood, either unsorted or a sorted T cell fraction (not recorded which). The rearrangement links TRBV28 to TRBJ1-2; a weak D match, TRBD1 (5 bases). DNA for the CDR3: TGTGCCAGCAGTTTAGGCGGGGCGAGTATGGTTTCGGGTGGCTACACCTTC. Its translation is CASSLGGASMVSGGYTF.